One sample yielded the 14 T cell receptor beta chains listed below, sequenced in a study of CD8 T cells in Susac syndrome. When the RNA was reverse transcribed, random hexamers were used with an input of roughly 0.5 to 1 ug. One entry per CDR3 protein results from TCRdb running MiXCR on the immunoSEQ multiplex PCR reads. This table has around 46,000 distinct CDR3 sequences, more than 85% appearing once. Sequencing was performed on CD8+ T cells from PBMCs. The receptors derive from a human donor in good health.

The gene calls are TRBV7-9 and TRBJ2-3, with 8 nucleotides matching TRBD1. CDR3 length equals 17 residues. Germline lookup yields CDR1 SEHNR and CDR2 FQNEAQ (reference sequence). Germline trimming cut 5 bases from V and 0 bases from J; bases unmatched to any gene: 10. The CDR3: CASSDTGGPGSTDTQYF. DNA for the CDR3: TGTGCCAGCAGCGACACAGGGGGACCGGGGAGCACAGATACGCAGTATTTT.

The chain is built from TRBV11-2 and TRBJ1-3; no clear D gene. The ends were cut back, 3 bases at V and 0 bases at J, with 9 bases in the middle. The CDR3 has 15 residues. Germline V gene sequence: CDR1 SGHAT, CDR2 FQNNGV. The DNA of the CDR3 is TGTGCCAGCAGCTTCGGGAGCAACTCTGGAAACACCATATATTTT. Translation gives CASSFGSNSGNTIYF.

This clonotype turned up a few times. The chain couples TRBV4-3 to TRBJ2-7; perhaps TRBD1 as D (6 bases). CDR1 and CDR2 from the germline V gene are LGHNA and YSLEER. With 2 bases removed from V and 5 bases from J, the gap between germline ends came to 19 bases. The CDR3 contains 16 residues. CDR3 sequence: CASSQRLQGYVNEQYF. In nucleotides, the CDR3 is TGCGCCAGCAGCCAACGCCTTCAGGGGTATGTTAACGAGCAGTACTTC.

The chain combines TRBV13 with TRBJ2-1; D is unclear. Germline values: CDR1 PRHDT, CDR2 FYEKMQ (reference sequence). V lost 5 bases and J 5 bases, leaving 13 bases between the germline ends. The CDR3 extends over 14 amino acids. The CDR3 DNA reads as TGTGCCAGCAGCCCCCTTAGGGTTGACAATGAGCAGTTCTTC. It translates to CASSPLRVDNEQFF. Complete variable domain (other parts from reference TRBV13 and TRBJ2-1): AAGVIQSPRHLIKEKRETATLKCYPIPRHDTVYWYQQGPGQDPQFLISFYEKMQSDKGSIPDRFSAQQFSDYHSELNMSSLELGDSALYFCASSPLRVDNEQFFGPGTRLTVL.

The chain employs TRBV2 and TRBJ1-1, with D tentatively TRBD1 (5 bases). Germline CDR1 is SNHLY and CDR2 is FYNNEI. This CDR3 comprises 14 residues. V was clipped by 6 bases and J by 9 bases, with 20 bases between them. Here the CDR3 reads CASSPPQWGSKAFF. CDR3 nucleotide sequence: TGTGCCAGCAGCCCCCCCCAGTGGGGGTCGAAAGCTTTCTTT. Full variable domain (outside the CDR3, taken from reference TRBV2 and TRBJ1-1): EPEVTQTPSHQVTQMGQEVILRCVPISNHLYFYWYRQILGQKVEFLVSFYNNEISEKSEIFDDQFSVERPDGSNFTLKIRSTKLEDSAMYFCASSPPQWGSKAFFGQGTRLTVV.

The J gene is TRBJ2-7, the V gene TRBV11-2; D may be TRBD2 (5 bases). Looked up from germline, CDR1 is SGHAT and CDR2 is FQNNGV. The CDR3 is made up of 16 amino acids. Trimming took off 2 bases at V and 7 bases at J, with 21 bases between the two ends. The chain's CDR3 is CASSLRPSGSAWEQYF. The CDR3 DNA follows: TGTGCCAGCAGCTTACGACCCTCGGGTAGCGCTTGGGAGCAGTACTTC.

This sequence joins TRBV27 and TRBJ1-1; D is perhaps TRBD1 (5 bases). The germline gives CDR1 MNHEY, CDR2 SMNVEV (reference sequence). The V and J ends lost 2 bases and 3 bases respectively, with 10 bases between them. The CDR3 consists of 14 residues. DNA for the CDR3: TGTGCCAGCAGTTTAGCGGGGGGGTACACTGAAGCTTTCTTT. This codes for CASSLAGGYTEAFF.

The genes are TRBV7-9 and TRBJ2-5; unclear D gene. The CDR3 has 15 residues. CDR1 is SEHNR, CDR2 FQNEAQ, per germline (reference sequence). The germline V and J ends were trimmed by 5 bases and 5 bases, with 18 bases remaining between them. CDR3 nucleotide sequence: TGTGCCAGCAGCCAGCGTGGGGTGGGTGTGGAGACCCAGTACTTC. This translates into CASSQRGVGVETQYF.

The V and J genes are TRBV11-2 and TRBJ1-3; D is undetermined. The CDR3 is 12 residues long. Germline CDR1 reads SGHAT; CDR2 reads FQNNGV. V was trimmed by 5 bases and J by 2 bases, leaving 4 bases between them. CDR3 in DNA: TGTGCCAGCAGCGACCCTGGAAACACCATATATTTT. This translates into CASSDPGNTIYF.

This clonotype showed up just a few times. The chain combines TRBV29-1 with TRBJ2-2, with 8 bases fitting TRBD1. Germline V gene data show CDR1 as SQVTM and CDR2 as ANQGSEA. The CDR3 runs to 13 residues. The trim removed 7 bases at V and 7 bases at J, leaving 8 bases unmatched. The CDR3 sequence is CSGGTGDGGELFF. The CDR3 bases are TGCAGCGGAGGGACAGGAGATGGCGGGGAGCTGTTTTTT.

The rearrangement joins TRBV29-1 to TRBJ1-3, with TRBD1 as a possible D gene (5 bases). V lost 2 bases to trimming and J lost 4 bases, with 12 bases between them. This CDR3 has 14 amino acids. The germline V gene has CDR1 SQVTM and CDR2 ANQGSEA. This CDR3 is CSVERLGRGNTIYF. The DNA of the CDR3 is TGCAGCGTTGAAAGGCTGGGACGCGGAAACACCATATATTTT.

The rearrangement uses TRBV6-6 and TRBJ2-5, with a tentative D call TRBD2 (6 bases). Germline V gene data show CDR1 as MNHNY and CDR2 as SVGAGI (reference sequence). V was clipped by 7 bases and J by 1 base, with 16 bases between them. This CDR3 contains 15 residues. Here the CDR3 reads CASTFLGGGQETQYF. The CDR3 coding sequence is TGTGCCAGCACCTTCCTCGGGGGAGGCCAAGAGACCCAGTACTTC.

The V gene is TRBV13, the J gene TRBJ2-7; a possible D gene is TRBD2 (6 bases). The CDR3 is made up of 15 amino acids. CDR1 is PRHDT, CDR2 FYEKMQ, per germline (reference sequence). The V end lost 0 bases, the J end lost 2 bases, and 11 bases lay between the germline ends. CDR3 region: CASSLGGSGTYEQYF. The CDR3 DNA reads TGTGCCAGCAGCTTAGGCGGGAGTGGTACCTACGAGCAGTACTTC.

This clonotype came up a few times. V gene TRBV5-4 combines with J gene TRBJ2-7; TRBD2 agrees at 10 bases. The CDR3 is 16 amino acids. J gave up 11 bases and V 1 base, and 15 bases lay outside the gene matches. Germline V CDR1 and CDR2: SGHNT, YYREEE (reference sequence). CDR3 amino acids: CASSLFEGTSASQKYF. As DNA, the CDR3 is TGTGCCAGCAGCTTGTTTGAAGGGACTAGCGCGTCCCAGAAGTACTTC.